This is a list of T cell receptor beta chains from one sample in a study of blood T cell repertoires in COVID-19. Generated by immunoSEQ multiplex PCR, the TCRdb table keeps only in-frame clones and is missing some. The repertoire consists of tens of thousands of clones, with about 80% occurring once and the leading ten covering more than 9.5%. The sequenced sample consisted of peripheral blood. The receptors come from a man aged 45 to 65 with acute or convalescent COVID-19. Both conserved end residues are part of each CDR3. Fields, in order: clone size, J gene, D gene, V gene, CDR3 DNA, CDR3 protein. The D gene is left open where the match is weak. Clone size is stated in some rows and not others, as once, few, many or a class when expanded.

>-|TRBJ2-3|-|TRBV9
TGTGCCAGCAGCGTAGTACCTAGTAGCACAGATACGCAGTATTTT
CASSVVPSSTDTQYF
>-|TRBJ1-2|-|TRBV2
TGTGCCAGCAGTGAAGCTCCCAAGGGGGGCTACACCTTC
CASSEAPKGGYTF
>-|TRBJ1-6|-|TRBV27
TGTGCCAGCAGGGAGGACAGTTTTTCACCCCTCCACTTT
CASREDSFSPLHF
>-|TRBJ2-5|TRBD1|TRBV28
TGTGCCAGCAGTTCTGTTTTTGACCGGGACCGCCGACAGGGTCGGGAGACCCAGTACTTC
CASSSVFDRDRRQGRETQYF
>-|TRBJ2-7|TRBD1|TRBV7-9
TGTGCCAGCAGCTTCAGAGGACAGGGGGCCTTCTACGAGCAGTACTTC
CASSFRGQGAFYEQYF
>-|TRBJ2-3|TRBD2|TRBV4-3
TGCGCCAGCAGCCAAGGCGTTAGCGGGAGAACAGATACGCAGTATTTT
CASSQGVSGRTDTQYF
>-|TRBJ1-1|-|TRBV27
TGTGCCAGCAGTCCTCGGTCAGGGACTGAAGCTTTCTTT
CASSPRSGTEAFF
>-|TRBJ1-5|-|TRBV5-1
TGCGCCAGCAGCATTAACAGGGATCAGCCCCAGCATTTT
CASSINRDQPQHF
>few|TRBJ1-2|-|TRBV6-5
TGTGCCAGCAGCAGAACCGAGGCTAACTATGGCTACACCTTC
CASSRTEANYGYTF
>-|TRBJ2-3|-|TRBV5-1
TGCGCCAGCAGCTTGGAGACTAGCACAGATACGCAGTATTTT
CASSLETSTDTQYF
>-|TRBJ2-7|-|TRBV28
TGTGCCAGCAGGCTTCGACTACGATCCTACGAGCAGTACTTC
CASRLRLRSYEQYF
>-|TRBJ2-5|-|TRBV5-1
TGCGCCAGCAGCTTCACCGGGGGCCAAGAGACCCAGTACTTC
CASSFTGGQETQYF
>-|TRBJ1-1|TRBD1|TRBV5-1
TGCGCCAGCAGTATCAGGGGGCGAGGTAATACTGAAGCTTTCTTT
CASSIRGRGNTEAFF
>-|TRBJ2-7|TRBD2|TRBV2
TGTGCCAGCATCCGGTTAGCGGGGAACTACGAGCAGTACTTC
CASIRLAGNYEQYF
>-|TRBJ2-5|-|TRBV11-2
TGTGCCAGCAGCTTAGGACAGGGAGGAATAGAGACCCAGTACTTC
CASSLGQGGIETQYF
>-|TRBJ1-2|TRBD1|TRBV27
TGTGCCAGCAGTTCCGGGACAGGGGGGATGAGAACTGGCTACACCTTC
CASSSGTGGMRTGYTF
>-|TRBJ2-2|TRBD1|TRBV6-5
TGTGCCACACAGGGGGCGCAGGGGACCCGCGGGGAGCTGTTTTTT
CATQGAQGTRGELFF
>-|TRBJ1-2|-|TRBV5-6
TGTGCCAGCAGCTTGGACGGGAGAGGCGCAATTTATGGCTACACCTTC
CASSLDGRGAIYGYTF
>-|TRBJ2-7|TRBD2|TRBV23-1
TGCGCCAGCAGTCAACAATGGGGAGAGCTAGCGGGAGGCGACTACGAGCAGTACTTC
CASSQQWGELAGGDYEQYF
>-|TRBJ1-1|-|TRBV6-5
TGTGCCAGCAGTCTGGGTAGCTTGAACACTGAAGCTTTCTTT
CASSLGSLNTEAFF
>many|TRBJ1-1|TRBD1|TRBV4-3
TGCGCCAGCAGCCAAGGGATGACAGGGGAACAGACTGAAGCTTTCTTT
CASSQGMTGEQTEAFF
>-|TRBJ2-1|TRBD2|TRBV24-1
TGTGCCACCAGTGACGGGACTAGCGGGAGAAGGGTCAATGAGCAGTTCTTC
CATSDGTSGRRVNEQFF
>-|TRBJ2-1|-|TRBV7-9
TGTGCCAGCAGCTTGTCTAGCCTCGGGGACAATGAGCAGTTCTTC
CASSLSSLGDNEQFF
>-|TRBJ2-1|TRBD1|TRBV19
TGTGCCAGTAGATTACCCTTCCAAGGACAGGAATACAATGAGCAGTTCTTC
CASRLPFQGQEYNEQFF
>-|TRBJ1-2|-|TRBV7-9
TGTGCCAGCAGCCCGCGTAATCCAGGGCTCTATGGCTACACCTTC
CASSPRNPGLYGYTF
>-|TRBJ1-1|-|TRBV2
TGTGCCAGCAGTGAAGTTGTCAATAGCTCGGAAACTTTCTTT
CASSEVVNSSETFF
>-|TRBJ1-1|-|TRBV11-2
TGTGCCAGCAGCTTATGGCAGGGGAGCACTGAAGCTTTCTTT
CASSLWQGSTEAFF
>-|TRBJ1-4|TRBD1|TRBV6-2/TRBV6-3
TGTGCCAGCAGCCGACAGGGGTTGGAAGAAAAACTGTTTTTT
CASSRQGLEEKLFF
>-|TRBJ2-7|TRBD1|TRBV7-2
TGTGCCAGCAGCTTAGTCCCAGGGGGCCCCACCGGCGAGCAGTACTTC
CASSLVPGGPTGEQYF
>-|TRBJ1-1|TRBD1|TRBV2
TGTGCCAGCAGCGGGACAGGGAGGAACACTGAAGCTTTCTTT
CASSGTGRNTEAFF
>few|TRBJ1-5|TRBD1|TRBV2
TGTGCCAGCAGTGTAGGACAGGTGGTCGGGCAGCCCCAGCATTTT
CASSVGQVVGQPQHF
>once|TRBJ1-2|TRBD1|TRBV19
TGTGCCAGTAGTATAAGTGGTCAAGGGGGCATTGACTATGGCTACACCTTC
CASSISGQGGIDYGYTF
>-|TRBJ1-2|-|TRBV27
TGTGCCAGCAAAACGCCAGGCAGCTATGGCTACACCTTC
CASKTPGSYGYTF
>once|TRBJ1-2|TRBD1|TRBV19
TGTGCCAGTATTTCGACCCCGGGACAGGCTTATGGCTACACCTTC
CASISTPGQAYGYTF